This T cell receptor (beta chain) was sequenced during a study of T cells in Graves' hyperthyroidism and ophthalmopathy. From around 11 ml of fresh peripheral blood, PBMCs were isolated. CDR3 size: 13 residues. CDR1 and CDR2 (germline): WNHNN, SYGVQD (reference sequence). The investigators amplified TCR beta CDR3 regions from RNA transcripts. TCR CDR3 underwent first-round RT-PCR with the HTBI primer set. A single record per CDR3 protein comes from TCRdb applying MiXCR to the multiplex PCR reads. The sample lists about 480,000 distinct CDR3 sequences, approximately 15% occurring once. Regarding this clonotype: A much more abundant neighbour one base away suggests this may be a read error.

The source of this sequence is a woman aged 18-29 years with Graves' hyperthyroidism. The sample was blood. The chain couples TRBV10-1 to TRBJ1-2, with D maybe TRBD1 (6 bases). The chain's CDR3 is CASSDYRGGGCTF. CDR3 nucleotide sequence: TGCGCCAGCAGCGACTACCGAGGTGGGGGCTGCACCTTC.